A single sample is the source of the 10 T cell receptor beta chains below, sequenced in a study of cytomegalovirus exposure and HLA in healthy donors (dated by TCRdb to 2016 to 2017). Receptor libraries were prepared by the immunoSEQ multiplex PCR assay. For the multiplex PCR, a mixture combining 60 forward primers for TCR Vbeta segments and 13 reverse primers for TCR Jbeta segments was used. TCRdb carries this immuneACCESS record with in-frame sequences only. Its versions omit some clonotypes, under half of them owing to an unresolved V gene in the studies checked, with the rest unexplained. For this sample the table gives tens of thousands of clones, of which over 75% were detected only once. Around 4% of the sample comes from the top ten. Sample: PBMCs. The receptors here all came from a male donor in good health and CMV-seropositive.

In its sample, this clone was seen once. The chain couples TRBV28 to TRBJ1-5; weak D call: TRBD1 (5 bases). The CDR3 has 12 amino acids. With 9 bases removed from V and 3 bases from J, the gap between germline ends came to 9 bases. The germline V gene encodes CDR1 MDHEN and CDR2 SYDVKM. The CDR3 region is CASQGNNQPQHF. CDR3 sequence (DNA): TGTGCCAGTCAGGGCAACAATCAGCCCCAGCATTTT.

The gene calls are TRBV27 and TRBJ2-1, with 11 nucleotides matching TRBD2. Looked up from germline, CDR1 is MNHEY and CDR2 is SMNVEV (reference sequence). This CDR3 has 16 residues. V shed 0 bases, J shed 4 bases, and the junction held 2 bases outside the gene matches. In DNA form, the CDR3 reads TGTGCCAGCAGTTTATCGGCTAGCGGGAGGTACAATGAGCAGTTCTTC. Translation: CASSLSASGRYNEQFF.

The rearrangement links TRBV28 to TRBJ1-5; no clear D. Germline values: CDR1 MDHEN, CDR2 SYDVKM. Trimming pared 6 bases from V and 3 bases from J, leaving 12 bases between. CDR3 length: 14 amino acids. CDR3 in amino acids: CASRTGKDNQPQHF. Written as DNA, the CDR3 is TGTGCCAGCAGGACGGGGAAGGACAATCAGCCCCAGCATTTT.

This sequence joins TRBV7-2 and TRBJ2-5; D is ambiguous. Trimming took off 2 bases at V and 5 bases at J, with 6 bases between the two ends. CDR1 is SGHTA, CDR2 FQGNSA, per germline. The CDR3 loop spans 12 amino acids. The DNA of the CDR3 is TGTGCCAGCAGCTTAATTCTGGAGACCCAGTACTTC. Encoded protein: CASSLILETQYF.

The chain employs TRBV27 and TRBJ1-1; D remains ambiguous. Trimming cost V 2 bases and J 7 bases, with 14 bases left between them. The V gene's germline CDR1 is MNHEY and CDR2 SMNVEV (reference sequence). This CDR3 is built from 14 residues. CDR3 residues: CASSLASPTVEAFF. The DNA of the CDR3 is TGTGCCAGCAGTTTAGCTTCCCCAACAGTTGAAGCTTTCTTT.

The chain recombines TRBV13 with TRBJ2-1, with TRBD2 matching over 11 bases. Per the germline V gene, CDR1 is PRHDT and CDR2 is FYEKMQ (reference sequence). There are 16 residues in the CDR3. The V gene end was trimmed by 0 bases and the J gene end by 12 bases; junction bases not matched to a gene: 10. CDR3 DNA sequence: TGTGCCAGCAGCTTAGGCTCCCTAGCGGGGGGTCGATGGCAGTTCTTC. Translating it yields CASSLGSLAGGRWQFF.

The CDR3 loop reads CASRPDRGPDTQYF. CDR3 sequence (DNA): TGTGCCAGCAGACCAGACAGGGGTCCCGATACGCAGTATTTT. The chain carries TRBV6-6 and TRBJ2-3, with 8 bases lining up with TRBD1. The CDR3 totals 14 residues. With V trimmed by 6 bases and J by 6 bases, 8 bases remained unmatched. The germline gives CDR1 MNHNY, CDR2 SVGAGI (reference sequence).

This clone turned up a few times. The J gene is TRBJ2-5, the V gene TRBV29-1; TRBD1 might be the D (6 bases). Near its end, the DNA agrees better with TRBJ2-7, so the J call may be wrong. The CDR3 runs to 15 residues. Germline CDR1 and CDR2: SQVTM and ANQGSEA. CDR3 sequence: CSVEDDATGFYEQYF. DNA for the CDR3: TGCAGCGTTGAAGATGACGCGACAGGCTTTTACGAGCAGTACTTC.

This rearrangement joins TRBV7-9 to TRBJ1-2; 7 positions agree with TRBD1. V lost 5 bases to trimming and J lost 7 bases; unmatched junction nucleotides: 13. This CDR3 has 15 residues. Germline V gene sequence: CDR1 SEHNR, CDR2 FQNEAQ (reference sequence). The CDR3: CASSHALETGPGYTF. The CDR3 DNA reads as TGTGCCAGCAGCCATGCTCTAGAGACAGGGCCTGGCTACACCTTC.

The V and J genes are TRBV27 and TRBJ2-5; 7 positions match TRBD1. Per germline, CDR1 MNHEY and CDR2 SMNVEV (reference sequence). V lost 4 bases and J lost 4; bases outside the gene matches: 12. The length of the CDR3 is 16 residues. CDR3 bases: TGTGCCAGCAGTTCTTACTTACTGACAGGGTTAGAGACCCAGTACTTC. It yields the protein CASSSYLLTGLETQYF.